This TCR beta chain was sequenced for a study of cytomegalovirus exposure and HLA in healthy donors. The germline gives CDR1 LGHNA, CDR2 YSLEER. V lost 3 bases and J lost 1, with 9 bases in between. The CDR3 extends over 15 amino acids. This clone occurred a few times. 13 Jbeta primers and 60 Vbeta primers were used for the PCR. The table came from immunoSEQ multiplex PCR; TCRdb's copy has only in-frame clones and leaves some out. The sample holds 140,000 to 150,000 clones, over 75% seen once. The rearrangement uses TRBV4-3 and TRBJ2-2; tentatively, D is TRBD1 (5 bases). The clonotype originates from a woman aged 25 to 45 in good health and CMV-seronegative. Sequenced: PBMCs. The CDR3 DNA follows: TGCGCCAGCAGCCAGGCCGGACAGAACACCGGGGAGCTGTTTTTT. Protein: CASSQAGQNTGELFF.